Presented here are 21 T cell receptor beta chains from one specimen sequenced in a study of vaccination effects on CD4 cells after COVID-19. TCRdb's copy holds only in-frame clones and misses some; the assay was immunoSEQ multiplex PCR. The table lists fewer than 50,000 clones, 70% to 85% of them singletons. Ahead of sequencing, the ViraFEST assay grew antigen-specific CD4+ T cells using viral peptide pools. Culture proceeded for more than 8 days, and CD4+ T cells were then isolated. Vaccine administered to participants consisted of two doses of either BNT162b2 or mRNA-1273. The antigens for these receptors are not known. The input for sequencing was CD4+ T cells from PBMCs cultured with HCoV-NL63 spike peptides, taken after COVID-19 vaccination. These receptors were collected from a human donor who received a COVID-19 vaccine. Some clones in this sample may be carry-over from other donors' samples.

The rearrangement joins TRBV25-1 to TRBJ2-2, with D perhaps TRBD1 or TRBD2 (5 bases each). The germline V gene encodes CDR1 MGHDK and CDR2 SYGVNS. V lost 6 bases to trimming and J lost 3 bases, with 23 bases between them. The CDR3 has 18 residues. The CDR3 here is CASRPKVKGSNDTGELFF. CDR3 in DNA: TGTGCCAGCAGACCCAAGGTTAAGGGGAGTAATGACACCGGGGAGCTGTTTTTT.

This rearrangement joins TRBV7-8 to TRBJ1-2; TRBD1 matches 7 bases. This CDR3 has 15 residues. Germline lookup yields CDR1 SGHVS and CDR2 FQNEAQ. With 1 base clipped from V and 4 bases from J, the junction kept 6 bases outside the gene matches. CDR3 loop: CASSLVGGAGYGYTF. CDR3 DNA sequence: TGTGCCAGCAGCTTAGTAGGGGGCGCAGGCTATGGCTACACCTTC. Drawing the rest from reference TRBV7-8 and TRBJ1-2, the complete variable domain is GAGVSQSPRYKVAKRGQDVALRCDPISGHVSLFWYQQALGQGPEFLTYFQNEAQLDKSGLPSDRFFAERPEGSVSTLKIQRTQQEDSAVYLCASSLVGGAGYGYTFGSGTRLTVV.

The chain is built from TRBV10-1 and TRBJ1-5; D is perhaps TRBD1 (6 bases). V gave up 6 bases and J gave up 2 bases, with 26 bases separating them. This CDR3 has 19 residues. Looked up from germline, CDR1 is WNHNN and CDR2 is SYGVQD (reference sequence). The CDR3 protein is CASRVGVQGNQLCNQPQHF. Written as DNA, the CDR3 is TGCGCCAGCAGAGTTGGGGTACAGGGCAACCAACTTTGCAATCAGCCCCAGCATTTT.

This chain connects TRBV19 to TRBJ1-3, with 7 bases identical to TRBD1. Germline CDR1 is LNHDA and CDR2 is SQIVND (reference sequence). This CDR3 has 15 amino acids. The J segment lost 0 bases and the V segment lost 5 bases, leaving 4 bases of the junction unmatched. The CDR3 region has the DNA TGTGCCAGTAGTTCCCGGGACAGCTCTGGAAACACCATATATTTT. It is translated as CASSSRDSSGNTIYF.

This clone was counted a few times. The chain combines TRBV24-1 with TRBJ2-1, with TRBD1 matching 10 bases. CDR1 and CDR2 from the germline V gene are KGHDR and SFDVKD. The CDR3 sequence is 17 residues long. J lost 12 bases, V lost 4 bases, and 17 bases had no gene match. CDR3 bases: TGTGCCACCAGTGACCCCCTCCGGGACAGGGGTGTGGCGGGGCAGTTCTTC. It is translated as CATSDPLRDRGVAGQFF.

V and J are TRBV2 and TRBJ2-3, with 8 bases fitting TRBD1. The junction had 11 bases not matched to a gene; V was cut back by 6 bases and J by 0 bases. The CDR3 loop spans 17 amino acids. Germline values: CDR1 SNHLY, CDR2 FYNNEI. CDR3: CASRSSGGLLSTDTQYF. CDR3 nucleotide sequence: TGTGCCAGCAGGTCCTCAGGGGGCCTGCTGAGCACAGATACGCAGTATTTT. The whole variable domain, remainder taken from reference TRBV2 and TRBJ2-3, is EPEVTQTPSHQVTQMGQEVILRCVPISNHLYFYWYRQILGQKVEFLVSFYNNEISEKSEIFDDQFSVERPDGSNFTLKIRSTKLEDSAMYFCASRSSGGLLSTDTQYFGPGTRLTVL.

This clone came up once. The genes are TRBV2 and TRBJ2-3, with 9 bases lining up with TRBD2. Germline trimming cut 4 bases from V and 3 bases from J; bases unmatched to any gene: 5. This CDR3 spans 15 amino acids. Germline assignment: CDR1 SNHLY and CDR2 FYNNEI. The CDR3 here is CASSVGRGGTDTQYF. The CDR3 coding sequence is TGTGCCAGCAGTGTAGGGCGGGGGGGTACAGATACGCAGTATTTT.

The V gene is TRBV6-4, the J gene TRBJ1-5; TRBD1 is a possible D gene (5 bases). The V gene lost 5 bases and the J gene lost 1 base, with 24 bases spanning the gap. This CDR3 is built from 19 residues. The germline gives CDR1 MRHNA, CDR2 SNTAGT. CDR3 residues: CASSLPTVAGWESNQPQHF. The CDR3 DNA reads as TGTGCCAGCAGTTTACCCACCGTGGCAGGGTGGGAAAGCAATCAGCCCCAGCATTTT.

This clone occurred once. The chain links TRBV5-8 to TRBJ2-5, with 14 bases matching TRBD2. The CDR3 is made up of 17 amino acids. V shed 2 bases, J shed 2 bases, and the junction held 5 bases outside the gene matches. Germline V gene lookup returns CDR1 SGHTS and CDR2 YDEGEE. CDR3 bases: TGTGCCAGCAGCTTCGGACTAGCGGGGGGCCGACAAGAGACCCAGTACTTC. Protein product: CASSFGLAGGRQETQYF.

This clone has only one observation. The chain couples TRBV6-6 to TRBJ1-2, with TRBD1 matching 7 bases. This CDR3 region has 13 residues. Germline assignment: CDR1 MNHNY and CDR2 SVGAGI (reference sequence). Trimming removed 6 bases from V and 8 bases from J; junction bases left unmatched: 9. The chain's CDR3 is CASRDRAPGGYTF. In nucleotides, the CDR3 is TGTGCCAGCAGAGACAGGGCGCCGGGCGGCTACACCTTC.

CDR3 sequence (DNA): TGTGCCAGCAGCTCTAGGCCACAGGAGTCGCAGTATTTT. Translation gives CASSSRPQESQYF. V is TRBV7-2 and J is TRBJ2-3, with D possibly being TRBD1 (5 bases). With 4 bases removed from V and 10 bases from J, the gap between germline ends came to 15 bases. The CDR3 runs 13 residues. Germline V lookup: CDR1 SGHTA, CDR2 FQGNSA.

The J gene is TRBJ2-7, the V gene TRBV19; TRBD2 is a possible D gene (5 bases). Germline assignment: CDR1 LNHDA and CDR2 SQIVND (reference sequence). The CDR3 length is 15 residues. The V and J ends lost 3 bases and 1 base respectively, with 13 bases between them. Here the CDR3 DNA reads TGTGCCAGTAGTATCCCCGAGGGCGGATCCTACGAGCAGTACGTC. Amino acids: CASSIPEGGSYEQYV.

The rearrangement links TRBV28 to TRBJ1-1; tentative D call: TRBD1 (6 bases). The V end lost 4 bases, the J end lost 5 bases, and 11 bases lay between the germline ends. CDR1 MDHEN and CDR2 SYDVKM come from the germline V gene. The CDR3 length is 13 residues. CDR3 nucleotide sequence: TGTGCCAGCAGTTCTCAGGGGAGGACTGAAGCTTTCTTT. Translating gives CASSSQGRTEAFF.

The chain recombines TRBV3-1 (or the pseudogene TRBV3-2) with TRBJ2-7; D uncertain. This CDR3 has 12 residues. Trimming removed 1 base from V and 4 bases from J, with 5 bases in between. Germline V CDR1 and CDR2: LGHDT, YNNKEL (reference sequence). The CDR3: CASSQAGYEQYV. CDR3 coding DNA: TGTGCCAGCAGCCAAGCCGGATACGAGCAGTACGTC.

CDR3 coding DNA: TGCGCCAGCAAGATTGCCCCAGGAAGCTCCTACAATGAGCAGTTCTTC. Translated, it gives CASKIAPGSSYNEQFF. The rearrangement joins TRBV10-2 to TRBJ2-1; D remains ambiguous. The CDR3 runs to 16 residues. CDR1 and CDR2 (germline): WSHSY, SAAADI. Trimming removed 7 bases at V and 0 bases at J, with 16 bases between.

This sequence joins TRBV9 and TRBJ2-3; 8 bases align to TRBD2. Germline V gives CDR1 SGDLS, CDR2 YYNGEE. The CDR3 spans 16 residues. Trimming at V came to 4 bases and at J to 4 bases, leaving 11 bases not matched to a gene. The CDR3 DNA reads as TGTGCCAGCAGCCCCCCGGCGGGGGGAAGTCCAGATACGCAGTATTTT. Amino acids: CASSPPAGGSPDTQYF.

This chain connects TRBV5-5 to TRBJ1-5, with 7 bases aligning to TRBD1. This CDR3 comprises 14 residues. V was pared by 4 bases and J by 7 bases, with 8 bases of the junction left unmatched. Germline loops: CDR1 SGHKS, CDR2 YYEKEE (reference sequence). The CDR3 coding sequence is TGTGCCAGCAGCGGAACAGGGGACGGACAGCCCCAGCATTTT. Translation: CASSGTGDGQPQHF.

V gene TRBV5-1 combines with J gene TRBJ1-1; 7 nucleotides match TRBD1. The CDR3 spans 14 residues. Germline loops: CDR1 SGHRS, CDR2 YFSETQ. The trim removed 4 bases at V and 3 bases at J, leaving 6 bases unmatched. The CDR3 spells CASSLTGVDTEAFF. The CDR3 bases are TGCGCCAGCAGCCTAACAGGGGTGGACACTGAAGCTTTCTTT.

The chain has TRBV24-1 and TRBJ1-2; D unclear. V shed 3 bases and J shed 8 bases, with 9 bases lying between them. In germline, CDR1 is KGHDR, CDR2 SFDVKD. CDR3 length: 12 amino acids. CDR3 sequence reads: CATSDPLRGYTF. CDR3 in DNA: TGTGCCACCAGTGATCCCCTAAGGGGCTACACCTTC.

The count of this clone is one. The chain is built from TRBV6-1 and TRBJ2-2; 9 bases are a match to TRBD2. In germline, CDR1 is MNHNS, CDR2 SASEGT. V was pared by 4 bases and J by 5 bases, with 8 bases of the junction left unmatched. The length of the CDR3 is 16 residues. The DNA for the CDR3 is TGTGCCAGCAGTGGTTATAGCGGGGGCGGAACCGGGGAGCTGTTTTTT. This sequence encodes CASSGYSGGGTGELFF.

CDR3 in amino acids: CATSPGGGNQAETQYF. In DNA form, the CDR3 reads TGTGCCACCAGCCCCGGGGGCGGCAACCAAGCCGAGACCCAGTACTTC. The chain links TRBV15 to TRBJ2-5; D may match TRBD1 or TRBD2 (6 bases each). This CDR3 has 16 amino acids. The V and J ends lost 5 bases and 5 bases respectively, with 21 bases between them. Germline V lookup: CDR1 LNHNV, CDR2 YYDKDF (reference sequence).